Shown below are 7 T cell receptor beta chains from a single sample sequenced in a study of T-cell memory formation after mild COVID-19. TCRdb analysed the 5' RACE reads with MiXCR anew, one entry per CDR3 protein. The sample holds 210,000 or so distinct CDR3 sequences, roughly 27% seen once. Sequenced material: PBMCs or a T cell subset sorted from them (not recorded which). All receptors come from an adult woman who had mild COVID-19 (a few samples of this study predate the infection). Cell type and time point are not known.

The CDR3 sequence is CASRGQVYYEQYF. The CDR3 DNA is TGTGCCAGCAGGGGACAGGTTTACTACGAGCAGTACTTC. The J gene is TRBJ2-7, the V gene TRBV6-1; 8 bases map to TRBD1. Germline assignment: CDR1 MNHNS and CDR2 SASEGT. The V segment lost 6 bases and the J segment 3 bases; nucleotides outside the gene matches: 4. The CDR3 length is 13 residues.

This rearrangement joins TRBV10-3 to TRBJ1-1, with D perhaps matching TRBD1 (6 bases). Looked up from germline, CDR1 is ENHRY and CDR2 is SYGVKD. V lost 6 bases and J 1 base, leaving 9 bases between the germline ends. The CDR3 runs to 13 residues. CDR3 sequence reads: CAISGQKNTEAFF. CDR3 DNA: TGTGCCATCAGCGGACAGAAGAACACTGAAGCTTTCTTT.

The rearrangement links TRBV12-3 or TRBV12-4 to TRBJ2-3; 8 nucleotides align to TRBD2. The V and J ends lost 4 bases and 6 bases, in that order; junction bases with no gene match: 6. The CDR3 loop spans 14 amino acids. Here the CDR3 DNA reads TGTGCCAGCAGTTCCAGGACTAGCTTGGATACGCAGTATTTT. Protein: CASSSRTSLDTQYF.

The gene calls are TRBV7-9 and TRBJ2-7; no clear D gene. Trimming cost V 5 bases and J 2 bases, with 16 bases left between them. This CDR3 contains 15 residues. Germline CDR1 reads SEHNR; CDR2 reads FQNEAQ (reference sequence). In nucleotides, the CDR3 is TGTGCCAGCAGCCCGTACGGCGTTCGAACCTACGAGCAGTACTTC. This codes for CASSPYGVRTYEQYF.

This clonotype was observed a handful of times. V gene TRBV12-3 or TRBV12-4 combines with J gene TRBJ1-2, with unresolved D. Trimming pared 2 bases from V and 1 base from J, leaving 11 bases between. The CDR3 covers 15 residues. The CDR3 bases are TGTGCCAGCAGTTTATTTCCAGGATATAACTATGGCTACACCTTC. Encoded protein: CASSLFPGYNYGYTF.

In its sample, this clonotype was seen a few times. The rearrangement joins TRBV20-1 to TRBJ2-1; 9 bases agree with TRBD2. V lost 6 bases, J lost 4 bases, and 7 bases stayed unmatched. The CDR3 covers 14 residues. From germline, CDR1 is DFQATT and CDR2 SNEGSKA (reference sequence). CDR3 in DNA: TGCAGTGCGCCGAGACTAGCGGCGTACAATGAGCAGTTCTTC. Encoded protein: CSAPRLAAYNEQFF.

This clonotype was recorded at least ten times. The rearrangement uses TRBV29-1 and TRBJ2-7; perhaps TRBD1 as D (5 bases). Germline CDR1 SQVTM, CDR2 ANQGSEA. The CDR3 spans 11 residues. V shed 3 bases and J shed 3 bases, with 6 bases lying between them. CDR3 sequence reads: CSVDRDYEQYF. The CDR3 nucleotides read TGCAGCGTTGACAGGGACTACGAGCAGTACTTC.